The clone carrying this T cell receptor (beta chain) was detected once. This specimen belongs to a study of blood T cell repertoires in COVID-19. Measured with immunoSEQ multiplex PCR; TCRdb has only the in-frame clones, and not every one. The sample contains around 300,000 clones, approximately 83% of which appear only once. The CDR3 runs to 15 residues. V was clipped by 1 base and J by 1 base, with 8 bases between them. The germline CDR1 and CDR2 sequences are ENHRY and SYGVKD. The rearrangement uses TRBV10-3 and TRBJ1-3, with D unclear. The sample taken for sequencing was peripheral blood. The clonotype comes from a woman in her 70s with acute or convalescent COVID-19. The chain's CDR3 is CAISEFEGSGNTIYF. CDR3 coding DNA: TGTGCCATCAGTGAGTTCGAGGGATCTGGAAACACCATATATTTT.